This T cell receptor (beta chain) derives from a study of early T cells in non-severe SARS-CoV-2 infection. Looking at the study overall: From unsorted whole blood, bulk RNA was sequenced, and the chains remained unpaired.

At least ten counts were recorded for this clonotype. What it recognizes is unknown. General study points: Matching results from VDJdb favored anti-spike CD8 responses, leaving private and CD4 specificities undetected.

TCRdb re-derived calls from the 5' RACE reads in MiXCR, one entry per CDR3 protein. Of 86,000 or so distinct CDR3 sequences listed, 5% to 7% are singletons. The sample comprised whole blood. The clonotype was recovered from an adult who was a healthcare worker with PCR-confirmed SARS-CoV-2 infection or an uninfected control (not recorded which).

The CDR3 DNA sequence: TGTGCCTGGATGACAGGGATCCACGAGCAGTACTTC. Residues: CAWMTGIHEQYF. The gene calls are TRBV30 and TRBJ2-7, with 7 bases aligning to TRBD1. The germline V gene encodes CDR1 GTSNPN and CDR2 SVGIG (reference sequence). Trimming at V came to 4 bases and at J to 5 bases, leaving 5 bases not matched to a gene. There are 12 residues in the CDR3.